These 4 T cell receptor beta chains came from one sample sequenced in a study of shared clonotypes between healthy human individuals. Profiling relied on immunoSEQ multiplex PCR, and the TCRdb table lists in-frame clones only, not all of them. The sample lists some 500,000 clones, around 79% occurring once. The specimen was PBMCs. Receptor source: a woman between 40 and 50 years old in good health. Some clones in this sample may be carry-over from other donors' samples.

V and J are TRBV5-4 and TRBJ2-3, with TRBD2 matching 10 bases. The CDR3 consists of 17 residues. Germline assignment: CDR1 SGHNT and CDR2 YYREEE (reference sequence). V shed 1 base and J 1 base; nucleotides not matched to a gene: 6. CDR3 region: CASSLSGLAVGTDTQYF. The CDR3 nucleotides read TGTGCCAGCAGCTTGAGTGGACTAGCGGTCGGCACAGATACGCAGTATTTT.

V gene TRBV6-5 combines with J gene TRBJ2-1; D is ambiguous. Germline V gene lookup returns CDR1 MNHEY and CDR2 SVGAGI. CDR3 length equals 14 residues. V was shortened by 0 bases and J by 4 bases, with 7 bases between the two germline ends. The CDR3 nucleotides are TGTGCCAGCAGTTACTCGAACACGTACAATGAGCAGTTCTTC. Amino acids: CASSYSNTYNEQFF.

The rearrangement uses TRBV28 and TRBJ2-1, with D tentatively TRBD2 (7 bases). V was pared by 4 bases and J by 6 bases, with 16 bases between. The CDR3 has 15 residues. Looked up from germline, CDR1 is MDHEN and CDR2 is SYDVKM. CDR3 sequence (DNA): TGTGCCAGCAGTTCTCCGGGGGGCGCGGGCAATGAGCAGTTCTTC. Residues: CASSSPGGAGNEQFF. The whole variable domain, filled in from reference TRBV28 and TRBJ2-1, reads DVKVTQSSRYLVKRTGEKVFLECVQDMDHENMFWYRQDPGLGLRLIYFSYDVKMKEKGDIPEGYSVSREKKERFSLILESASTNQTSMYLCASSSPGGAGNEQFFGPGTRLTVL.

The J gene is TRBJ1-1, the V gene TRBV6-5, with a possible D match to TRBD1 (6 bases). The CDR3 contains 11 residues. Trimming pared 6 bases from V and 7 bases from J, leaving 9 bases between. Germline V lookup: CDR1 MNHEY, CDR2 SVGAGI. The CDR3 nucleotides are TGTGCCAGCAGGTCGACAGGTGAAGCTTTCTTT. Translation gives CASRSTGEAFF.